This entry lists 32 T cell receptor beta chains sequenced from one sample in a study of graft-versus-host responses after intestinal transplantation. Clones were read by immunoSEQ multiplex PCR, and TCRdb kept only the in-frame ones, dropping some. Among roughly 89,000 clones listed, around nine tenths were seen once. Their target antigens are unknown. Sequencing was performed on unstimulated CD4+ T cells sorted from spleen or lymph node cells, taken before intestinal transplant. These receptors were obtained from a human donor who received an intestinal transplant.

The chain recombines TRBV6-6 with TRBJ2-5; no firm D call. V lost 0 bases and J 9 bases, leaving 17 bases between the germline ends. Germline V gene data show CDR1 as MNHNY and CDR2 as SVGAGI (reference sequence). The CDR3 sequence is 15 residues long. The CDR3 loop reads CASSYSVPARSPQYF. CDR3 DNA: TGTGCCAGCAGTTACTCAGTTCCGGCTAGAAGTCCCCAGTACTTC.

The chain uses TRBV30 and TRBJ1-3; D is undetermined. The CDR3 is 18 amino acids. The V gene lost 0 bases and the J gene lost 0 bases, with 18 bases spanning the gap. CDR1 is GTSNPN and CDR2 is SVGIG in the germline V gene (reference sequence). This chain's CDR3 is CAWSVSLGPISSGNTIYF. The CDR3 coding sequence is TGTGCCTGGAGTGTTTCTCTTGGGCCTATAAGCTCTGGAAACACCATATATTTT.

The chain couples TRBV28 to TRBJ2-7; 7 bases are a match to TRBD1. With V trimmed by 2 bases and J by 2 bases, 9 bases remained unmatched. The length of the CDR3 is 16 residues. Germline values: CDR1 MDHEN, CDR2 SYDVKM. The CDR3 region has the DNA TGTGCCAGCAGTTTACCCAAGGACAGGAGAGCCTACGAGCAGTACTTC. As protein: CASSLPKDRRAYEQYF. Combining the CDR3 with reference TRBV28 and TRBJ2-7 gives the whole variable domain DVKVTQSSRYLVKRTGEKVFLECVQDMDHENMFWYRQDPGLGLRLIYFSYDVKMKEKGDIPEGYSVSREKKERFSLILESASTNQTSMYLCASSLPKDRRAYEQYFGPGTRLTVT.

The rearrangement uses TRBV6-1 and TRBJ2-7; 7 bases agree with TRBD1. The CDR3 consists of 15 residues. The germline V gene encodes CDR1 MNHNS and CDR2 SASEGT. The junction had 9 bases not matched to a gene; V was cut back by 3 bases and J by 4 bases. The CDR3 coding sequence is TGTGCCAGCAGTGACCAATCGACAGGGATGTACGAGCAGTACTTC. This codes for CASSDQSTGMYEQYF.

The CDR3 nucleotides are TGTGCCAGCAGCCAAGTGGGCAGGGGGCGGATTCTGAGCTCTGGGGCCAACGTCCTGACTTTC. Its translation is CASSQVGRGRILSSGANVLTF. The rearrangement uses TRBV4-2 and TRBJ2-6, with 8 bases that match TRBD1. This CDR3 has 21 residues. The germline gives CDR1 LGHNA, CDR2 YNFKEQ. Trimming at V came to 1 base and at J to 0 bases, leaving 14 bases not matched to a gene.

The CDR3 DNA reads as TGTGCCAGCAGCTTCCGACTAGCGGGAACGAACACCGGGGAGCTGTTTTTT. This translates into CASSFRLAGTNTGELFF. The genes are TRBV5-4 and TRBJ2-2; 11 nucleotides agree with TRBD2. Looked up from germline, CDR1 is SGHNT and CDR2 is YYREEE (reference sequence). V was clipped by 2 bases and J by 0 bases; unmatched bases: 3. The CDR3 consists of 17 residues.

V is TRBV28 and J is TRBJ1-5; TRBD1 aligns across 9 bases. V lost 10 bases to trimming and J lost 4 bases; unmatched junction nucleotides: 2. The germline gives CDR1 MDHEN, CDR2 SYDVKM. The length of the CDR3 is 12 residues. The chain's CDR3 is CATDRGNQPQHF. CDR3 bases: TGTGCCACCGACAGGGGGAATCAGCCCCAGCATTTT.

V gene TRBV6-5 combines with J gene TRBJ2-2; maybe TRBD2 (5 bases). The CDR3 loop spans 14 amino acids. V lost 4 bases and J lost 5, with 11 bases in between. Germline V gene sequence: CDR1 MNHEY, CDR2 SVGAGI. CDR3 residues: CASSSRDGTGELFF. The CDR3 coding sequence is TGTGCCAGCAGTTCCCGGGATGGGACCGGGGAGCTGTTTTTT.

In this sample, this clone turned up a few times. The chain has TRBV5-1 and TRBJ1-2; the D is unclear. The CDR3 spans 13 residues. V was shortened by 4 bases and J by 10 bases, with 17 bases between the two germline ends. Per germline, CDR1 SGHRS and CDR2 YFSETQ. The CDR3 DNA follows: TGCGCCAGCAGCCTAGCCGTCCGAGAGGACTACACCTTC. It translates to CASSLAVREDYTF.

The chain uses TRBV7-9 and TRBJ2-4; 12 bases map to TRBD2. Germline assignment: CDR1 SEHNR and CDR2 FQNEAQ (reference sequence). This CDR3 comprises 15 residues. V gave up 5 bases and J gave up 8 bases; unmatched junction bases: 7. The CDR3 nucleotides read TGTGCCAGCAGCCCACCCGGACTAGCGGGGCACATTCAGTACTTC. Protein sequence: CASSPPGLAGHIQYF.

This chain uses TRBV7-2 with TRBJ1-2, with a weak D call TRBD1 (6 bases). The CDR3 is 16 residues long. The V gene's germline CDR1 is SGHTA and CDR2 FQGNSA. V lost 5 bases to trimming and J lost 0 bases, with 16 bases between them. The CDR3 reads CASSITGMGANYGYTF. CDR3 bases: TGTGCCAGCAGCATTACAGGGATGGGGGCTAACTATGGCTACACCTTC.

The DNA of the CDR3 is TGTGCCAGCAGCTTAACGGGACAGGGTAGCAATCAGCCCCAGCATTTT. Amino acids: CASSLTGQGSNQPQHF. V usage is TRBV7-6 and J usage is TRBJ1-5; 9 bases map to TRBD1. This CDR3 region has 16 residues. The J segment lost 0 bases and the V segment lost 2 bases, leaving 2 bases of the junction unmatched. Germline V gene lookup returns CDR1 SGHVS and CDR2 FNYEAQ.

Only one count was recorded for this clone. This chain uses TRBV30 with TRBJ1-1, with D maybe TRBD1 (5 bases). Trimming took 4 bases from V and 5 from J, leaving 11 bases between them. This CDR3 comprises 12 residues. CDR1 and CDR2 (germline): GTSNPN, SVGIG (reference sequence). DNA of the CDR3: TGTGCCTGGATGGGGGGGGGTACTGAAGCTTTCTTT. This translates into CAWMGGGTEAFF.

V gene TRBV19 combines with J gene TRBJ2-7; TRBD2 aligns across 7 bases. J gave up 0 bases and V 5 bases, and 10 bases lay outside the gene matches. Germline V CDR1 and CDR2: LNHDA, SQIVND (reference sequence). The CDR3 has 16 amino acids. The CDR3 DNA reads TGTGCCAGTAGTCCCCGGGGAGGGTCCCTCTCCTACGAGCAGTACTTC. It yields the protein CASSPRGGSLSYEQYF.

This clone was seen just once. The V and J genes are TRBV28 and TRBJ1-4; TRBD1 is a possible D gene (5 bases). V was trimmed by 6 bases and J by 8 bases, leaving 19 bases between them. Germline CDR1 reads MDHEN; CDR2 reads SYDVKM. This CDR3 comprises 15 residues. The CDR3 DNA sequence: TGTGCCAGCAGCCCAGGGCGCGTTTCAAAGGAAAAACTGTTTTTT. Amino acid sequence: CASSPGRVSKEKLFF.

The chain links TRBV5-1 to TRBJ2-7; TRBD1 matches 8 bases. V lost 3 bases to trimming and J lost 0 bases; unmatched junction nucleotides: 2. The CDR3 has 14 amino acids. Germline V gene sequence: CDR1 SGHRS, CDR2 YFSETQ. The CDR3 DNA reads TGCGCCAGCAGCTCGGGACAGGCCTCCTACGAGCAGTACTTC. Protein: CASSSGQASYEQYF.

This chain links TRBV11-2 with TRBJ2-1, with D perhaps matching TRBD2 (5 bases). The germline gives CDR1 SGHAT, CDR2 FQNNGV. V dropped 4 bases and J dropped 4 bases, with 14 bases sitting between them. The CDR3 sequence is 15 residues long. The CDR3 sequence: CASSSPLRTYNEQFF. CDR3 nucleotide sequence: TGTGCCAGCAGCTCTCCTCTACGGACTTACAATGAGCAGTTCTTC.

The chain has TRBV5-1 and TRBJ2-7, with 7 bases matching TRBD2. The CDR3 is 13 residues long. The germline V gene has CDR1 SGHRS and CDR2 YFSETQ. J was trimmed by 5 bases and V by 0 bases; bases with no gene match: 2. CDR3 sequence (DNA): TGCGCCAGCAGCTTGGGACTAGCTAACGAGCAGTACTTC. It yields the protein CASSLGLANEQYF.

V usage is TRBV5-1 and J usage is TRBJ1-1; tentatively, D is TRBD1 (5 bases). The germline V gene encodes CDR1 SGHRS and CDR2 YFSETQ. The CDR3 has 15 amino acids. Trimming removed 0 bases from V and 7 bases from J, with 16 bases in between. CDR3 region: CASSLDSRQGREAFF. The CDR3, as DNA: TGCGCCAGCAGCTTGGATTCTCGGCAGGGCCGTGAAGCTTTCTTT.

The rearrangement uses TRBV5-1 and TRBJ1-2; the D is unclear. V was trimmed by 2 bases and J by 7 bases, leaving 15 bases between them. The CDR3 loop spans 14 amino acids. Germline lookup yields CDR1 SGHRS and CDR2 YFSETQ. The CDR3 sequence: CASSLAPEASGYTF. CDR3 nucleotide sequence: TGCGCCAGCAGCTTAGCCCCTGAAGCGAGTGGCTACACCTTC. Full variable domain (outside the CDR3, taken from reference TRBV5-1 and TRBJ1-2): KAGVTQTPRYLIKTRGQQVTLSCSPISGHRSVSWYQQTPGQGLQFLFEYFSETQRNKGNFPGRFSGRQFSNSRSEMNVSTLELGDSALYLCASSLAPEASGYTFGSGTRLTVV.

This clone appeared once. The V gene is TRBV14, the J gene TRBJ2-3; perhaps TRBD2 as D (7 bases). V lost 8 bases and J lost 6, with 18 bases in between. The CDR3 has 14 residues. Germline-derived CDR1 and CDR2 are SGHDN and FVKESK. In DNA, the CDR3 is TGTGCCAGCTCCTACCGGGGGGCCGGGGATACGCAGTATTTT. This codes for CASSYRGAGDTQYF.

The chain joins TRBV7-9 to TRBJ1-1; TRBD1 might be the D (5 bases). V was cut by 1 base and J by 0 bases, with 9 bases left in between. This CDR3 comprises 15 residues. Germline V lookup: CDR1 SEHNR, CDR2 FQNEAQ (reference sequence). The CDR3 here is CASSLGPGVNTEAFF. The CDR3, as DNA: TGTGCCAGCAGCTTAGGACCGGGGGTGAACACTGAAGCTTTCTTT.

The genes are TRBV7-9 and TRBJ2-3; the D is unclear. Germline-derived CDR1 and CDR2 are SEHNR and FQNEAQ (reference sequence). The V end was cut by 4 bases, the J end by 0 bases, with 14 bases between. The CDR3 is 16 residues long. The CDR3 spells CASSWALGFSTDTQYF. CDR3 bases: TGTGCCAGCAGCTGGGCCCTCGGTTTTAGCACAGATACGCAGTATTTT.

The V and J genes are TRBV11-3 and TRBJ1-1; possible D gene TRBD1, 5 bases. Germline assignment: CDR1 SGHNT and CDR2 YENEEA. The V end was cut by 5 bases, the J end by 4 bases, with 8 bases between. The CDR3 totals 12 residues. CDR3 region: CASSPQGTEAFF. The CDR3 DNA reads as TGTGCCAGCAGCCCCCAGGGCACTGAAGCTTTCTTT.

J is TRBJ2-7 and V is TRBV14; tentatively, D is TRBD2 (5 bases). The V gene lost 5 bases and the J gene lost 2 bases, with 16 bases spanning the gap. The germline CDR1 and CDR2 sequences are SGHDN and FVKESK. The CDR3 totals 15 residues. CDR3 sequence: CASSLFQGRAYEQYF. The DNA of the CDR3 is TGTGCCAGCAGCTTGTTTCAAGGGCGGGCCTACGAGCAGTACTTC.

The V call is TRBV10-3, the J call TRBJ1-5; D is unclear. Trimming stripped 5 bases from V and 0 bases from J, with 5 bases between. Germline V gene lookup returns CDR1 ENHRY and CDR2 SYGVKD. CDR3 length: 13 amino acids. The CDR3 DNA follows: TGTGCCATCAGTCGAGATAGCAATCAGCCCCAGCATTTT. It translates to CAISRDSNQPQHF.

The chain uses TRBV18 and TRBJ2-5, with 9 bases that match TRBD1. Germline-derived CDR1 and CDR2 are KGHSH and LQKENI. CDR3 length: 14 residues. Trimming took 4 bases from V and 4 from J; bases not matched to a gene: 4. CDR3 in DNA: TGTGCCAGCTCACAAACGACAGGGGGAGAGACCCAGTACTTC. This encodes CASSQTTGGETQYF.

The sample holds one count of this clone. The V call is TRBV2, the J call TRBJ2-2; 8 bases fit TRBD1. Germline V gene data show CDR1 as SNHLY and CDR2 as FYNNEI. This CDR3 is 15 amino acids long. The J segment lost 3 bases and the V segment lost 2 bases, leaving 2 bases of the junction unmatched. The CDR3 is CASSELQGDTGELFF. The DNA of the CDR3 is TGTGCCAGCAGTGAACTACAGGGGGACACCGGGGAGCTGTTTTTT.

This clone appeared once. This rearrangement joins TRBV30 to TRBJ2-7; 11 nucleotides match TRBD1. The germline CDR1 and CDR2 sequences are GTSNPN and SVGIG (reference sequence). V shed 1 base, J shed 6 bases, and the junction held 8 bases outside the gene matches. The CDR3 length is 15 residues. CDR3 DNA: TGTGCCTGGAGTGCCCGCGCCGGGACAGGGGGCGAGCAGTACTTC. Its translation is CAWSARAGTGGEQYF.

The count of this clone is one. The V gene is TRBV6-1, the J gene TRBJ2-1, with unresolved D. Germline-derived CDR1 and CDR2 are MNHNS and SASEGT. The CDR3 consists of 14 residues. Trimming removed 1 base from V and 8 bases from J, with 12 bases in between. The CDR3 loop reads CASSEGQPRDEQFF. The CDR3, as DNA: TGTGCCAGCAGTGAAGGTCAGCCCCGGGATGAGCAGTTCTTC.

This sequence joins TRBV28 and TRBJ2-7, with 7 positions matching TRBD1. This CDR3 comprises 14 residues. CDR1 is MDHEN, CDR2 SYDVKM, per germline. Trimming removed 8 bases from V and 2 bases from J; junction bases left unmatched: 9. The CDR3: CASFSPGQTYEQYF. The CDR3 DNA reads as TGTGCCAGCTTTTCACCGGGACAGACCTACGAGCAGTACTTC. The full variable domain, completed using reference TRBV28 and TRBJ2-7, is DVKVTQSSRYLVKRTGEKVFLECVQDMDHENMFWYRQDPGLGLRLIYFSYDVKMKEKGDIPEGYSVSREKKERFSLILESASTNQTSMYLCASFSPGQTYEQYFGPGTRLTVT.

J is TRBJ1-1 and V is TRBV7-9; TRBD1 might be the D (6 bases). The V end was cut by 7 bases, the J end by 4 bases, with 19 bases between. The CDR3 runs 15 residues. Germline assignment: CDR1 SEHNR and CDR2 FQNEAQ (reference sequence). The CDR3 DNA sequence: TGTGCCAGCACCGATACAGGGTCCCCGGGCACTGAAGCTTTCTTT. Translation: CASTDTGSPGTEAFF.